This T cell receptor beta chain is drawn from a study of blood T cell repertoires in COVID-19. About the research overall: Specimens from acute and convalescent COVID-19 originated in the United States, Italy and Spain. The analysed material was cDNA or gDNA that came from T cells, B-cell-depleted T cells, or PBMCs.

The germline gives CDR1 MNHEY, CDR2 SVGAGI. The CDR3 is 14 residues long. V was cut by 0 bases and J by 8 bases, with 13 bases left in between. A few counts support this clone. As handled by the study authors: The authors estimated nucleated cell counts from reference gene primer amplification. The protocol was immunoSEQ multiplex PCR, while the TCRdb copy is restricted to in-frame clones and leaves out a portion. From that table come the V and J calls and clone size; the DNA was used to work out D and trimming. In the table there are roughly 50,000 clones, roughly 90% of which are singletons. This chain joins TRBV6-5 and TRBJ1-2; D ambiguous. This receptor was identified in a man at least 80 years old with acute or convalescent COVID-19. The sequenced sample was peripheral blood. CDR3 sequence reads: CASSYSRGWKGYTF. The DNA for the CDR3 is TGTGCCAGCAGTTACTCGAGAGGGTGGAAAGGCTACACCTTC.